Presented here are 11 T cell receptor beta chains from one specimen sequenced in a study of multiple sclerosis patients with progressive multifocal leukoencephalopathy. Specified time point: time of PML onset. TCRdb keeps only in-frame clones here, not all; method: immunoSEQ multiplex PCR. The repertoire holds over 25,000 clones, about 90% seen once, with 3.2% in the top ten. Source: PBMCs, taken from a patient treated with natalizumab. These receptors were collected from a human donor with progressive multifocal leukoencephalopathy.

The rearrangement links TRBV5-1 to TRBJ1-2; D is perhaps TRBD1 (5 bases). Germline CDR1 and CDR2: SGHRS and YFSETQ. CDR3 length: 14 amino acids. V lost 0 bases and J 7 bases, leaving 13 bases between the germline ends. The CDR3 bases are TGCGCCAGCAGCTTGGCCCCGGGGGTAGTTGGCTACACCTTC. It specifies CASSLAPGVVGYTF.

The rearrangement uses TRBV19 and TRBJ2-6, with D perhaps given as TRBD1 or TRBD2 (5 bases each). Trimming cost V 8 bases and J 1 base, with 15 bases left between them. This CDR3 contains 16 residues. Germline CDR1 and CDR2: LNHDA and SQIVND (reference sequence). CDR3 coding DNA: TGTGCCAGTTCAGGGAGTACCCCTTCTGGGGCCAACGTCCTGACTTTC. It yields the protein CASSGSTPSGANVLTF.

The chain carries TRBV5-4 and TRBJ2-5; TRBD1 matches at 8 bases. TRBJ2-7 explains the end of the DNA better; the J call may be wrong. CDR1 and CDR2 (germline): SGHNT, YYREEE (reference sequence). The CDR3 loop spans 15 amino acids. The CDR3 DNA reads TGTGCCAGCAGAAACGACAGGGGTATTCTTCACGAGCAGTACTTC. This codes for CASRNDRGILHEQYF.

The chain is built from TRBV6-1 and TRBJ2-1; the match to TRBD2 covers 10 bases. This CDR3 is 14 amino acids long. Germline lookup yields CDR1 MNHNS and CDR2 SASEGT. Trimming removed 11 bases from V and 8 bases from J; junction bases left unmatched: 12. The DNA of the CDR3 is TGTGCCGCAACGGCTAGCGGGAGTTGGGATGAGCAGTTCTTC. Its translation is CAATASGSWDEQFF.

Here the CDR3 reads CASRGREYEQYF. The CDR3 nucleotides are TGTGCCAGCAGGGGGCGGGAGTACGAGCAGTACTTC. V and J are TRBV6-5 and TRBJ2-7, with 7 bases lining up with TRBD2. V lost 6 bases to trimming and J lost 4 bases; unmatched junction nucleotides: 3. The CDR3 is made up of 12 amino acids. In germline, CDR1 is MNHEY, CDR2 SVGAGI.

CDR3 protein: CASNQAVNTGELFF. CDR3 nucleotides: TGTGCCAGTAACCAAGCGGTTAACACCGGGGAGCTGTTTTTT. The chain recombines TRBV19 with TRBJ2-2, with a possible D match to TRBD2 (5 bases). The CDR3 covers 14 residues. Between the trimmed V and J ends, which lost 7 bases and 2 bases, there was a span of 11 bases. Germline lookup yields CDR1 LNHDA and CDR2 SQIVND (reference sequence).

V usage is TRBV7-8 and J usage is TRBJ2-5; 7 bases are shared with TRBD2. V dropped 5 bases and J dropped 10; count of bases not matched to a gene: 7. The CDR3 runs 12 residues. Germline CDR1 and CDR2: SGHVS and FQNEAQ. CDR3: CASSQGRDYQYF. DNA for the CDR3: TGTGCCAGCAGCCAAGGGAGGGACTACCAGTACTTC.

The J gene is TRBJ1-5, the V gene TRBV19; a weak D match, TRBD1 (5 bases). V shed 6 bases and J shed 7 bases, with 13 bases lying between them. Germline CDR1 LNHDA, CDR2 SQIVND (reference sequence). The CDR3 covers 13 residues. CDR3 protein: CASRQGGRQPQHF. CDR3 bases: TGTGCCAGTAGGCAGGGCGGGCGCCAGCCCCAGCATTTT.

V and J are TRBV4-3 and TRBJ1-6, with D perhaps matching TRBD1 (5 bases). The CDR3 has 19 residues. CDR1 is LGHNA, CDR2 YSLEER, per germline. The ends were cut back, 3 bases at V and 1 base at J, with 19 bases in the middle. CDR3 protein: CASSHSSWGERSYNSPLHF. In nucleotides, the CDR3 is TGCGCCAGCAGCCACAGTTCATGGGGGGAGCGGTCCTATAATTCACCCCTCCACTTT.

V gene TRBV7-2 combines with J gene TRBJ2-1; a weak D match, TRBD1 (5 bases). The CDR3 length is 15 residues. V was cut by 2 bases and J by 4 bases, with 12 bases left in between. Germline CDR1 SGHTA, CDR2 FQGNSA. The CDR3 loop is CASSLLGRGYNEQFF. For the CDR3, the DNA is TGTGCCAGCAGCTTATTGGGTAGGGGTTACAATGAGCAGTTCTTC.

This clone has more than one count but fewer than ten. The CDR3 DNA reads as TGTGCCAGCAGCACCCCGACTAGCGGGAGGTCGTACGAGCAGTTCTTC. It is translated as CASSTPTSGRSYEQFF. The V and J genes are TRBV5-4 and TRBJ2-1; TRBD2 agrees at 13 bases. The CDR3 contains 16 residues. V was clipped by 4 bases and J by 10 bases; unmatched bases: 11. Germline loops: CDR1 SGHNT, CDR2 YYREEE (reference sequence).